This is a list of T cell receptor beta chains from one sample in a study of T cells in Graves' hyperthyroidism and ophthalmopathy. MiXCR, applied by TCRdb to the multiplex PCR reads, yields one record per CDR3 protein. Of fewer than 900,000 distinct CDR3 sequences listed, about 17% are singletons. The sample comprised blood. The receptor source for this set is a man between 18 and 29 years old with Graves' hyperthyroidism. CDR3s include the opening cysteine and the closing phenylalanine or tryptophan. A D gene is named only where the DNA matches it firmly. Rows may omit the clone size; those that give it use once, few, many or a size class.

TGTGCCAGCAGCTTCGGCGTATTCGGCGACGAGCAGTACTTC CASSFGVFGDEQYF many - TRBJ2-7 TRBV11-1
TGTGCCAGCAGCTCCGCACGGGCCTCGCCCCAGCATTTT CASSSARASPQHF few - TRBJ1-5 TRBV7-2
TGTGCCAGCAGCCGGACGACAGGGAACAATGAGCAGTTCTTC CASSRTTGNNEQFF many TRBD1 TRBJ2-1 TRBV7-9
TGTGCCAGCAGGAGGGCCTACGGGACTCGCACAGATACGCAGTATTTT CASRRAYGTRTDTQYF many - TRBJ2-3 TRBV2
TGTGCCACCATTGATGGGGGACGTCTCGGCTACACCTTC CATIDGGRLGYTF - - TRBJ1-2 TRBV6-2/TRBV6-3
TGTGCCAGCGGTAAAGGTTGGGAGAACACCGGGGAGCTGTTTTTT CASGKGWENTGELFF few - TRBJ2-2 TRBV27
TGTGCCAGCAGCTTTGGGACAGTGGATAGCAATCAGCCCCAGCATTTT CASSFGTVDSNQPQHF - TRBD1 TRBJ1-5 TRBV7-8
TGTGCCAGCAGCTTAGCGGGTGTCGGGGGGGAGACCCAGTACTTC CASSLAGVGGETQYF - TRBD2 TRBJ2-5 TRBV7-9
TGTGCCAGCAGTTTTGGCGTCAGGGTAACGGGCACCCAGTACTTC CASSFGVRVTGTQYF few - TRBJ2-5 TRBV28
TGCAGCGTTACCGGGACAGTGACGGGTTACAATGAGCAGTTCTTC CSVTGTVTGYNEQFF many TRBD1 TRBJ2-1 TRBV29-1
TGTGCCAGCAGCCAGGCGATAGCCGGGGATCGCCTCGCCGACACTGAAGCTTTCTTT CASSQAIAGDRLADTEAFF many - TRBJ1-1 TRBV3-1
TGTGCCAGCAGTGATAGGTACTACAATGAGCAGTTCTTC CASSDRYYNEQFF few - TRBJ2-1 TRBV6-1
TGTGCCAGCAGCCCCGGTGGTTCAGGGGCCTACGAGCAGTACTTC CASSPGGSGAYEQYF - - TRBJ2-7 TRBV7-9
TGTGCCTGGTCGCCGGGCCCTTGGGGCAATGAGCAGTTCTTC CAWSPGPWGNEQFF many - TRBJ2-1 TRBV30
TGTGCCAGCAGCTTAGCCCTAGCGGGCCAAGAGACCCAGTACTTC CASSLALAGQETQYF - TRBD2 TRBJ2-5 TRBV7-9
TGTGCCAGCAGTTCTCGATGGCATACGCAGTATTTT CASSSRWHTQYF many - TRBJ2-3 TRBV28
TGTGCCAGCAGCCCCTCCGGACTGGCAGAGGCTGAGCAGTTCTTC CASSPSGLAEAEQFF few - TRBJ2-1 TRBV6-1
TGTGCCAGCAGCTCCCGGGACAGGGAGGATTCACCCCTCCACTTT CASSSRDREDSPLHF - TRBD1 TRBJ1-6 TRBV7-2
TGTGCCAGCAGCTTGGGACGCGACGGGGCTTTCTTT CASSLGRDGAFF many - TRBJ1-1 TRBV5-4
TGTGCCAGCAGCTTAGTTAGTACTAGCGGGAGCGGTACAGATACGCAGTATTTT CASSLVSTSGSGTDTQYF - TRBD2 TRBJ2-3 TRBV7-2
TGTGCCACCAGCAGAGCGGGCTTCACAGATACGCAGTATTTT CATSRAGFTDTQYF many - TRBJ2-3 TRBV15
TGTGCCAGCAGCCCTTGGGGGGGGGAGCGGACTTCCTACAATGAGCAGTTCTTC CASSPWGGERTSYNEQFF - TRBD2 TRBJ2-1 TRBV7-9